This is a list of T cell receptor beta chains from one sample in a study of blood T cell repertoires in COVID-19. TCRdb keeps only in-frame clones here, not all; method: immunoSEQ multiplex PCR. Of 100,000 or so clones in the sample, around 89% were seen once. The material sequenced was peripheral blood. The receptors derive from a human donor with acute or convalescent COVID-19. The donor label of this sample is uncertain. The CDR3 runs from the conserved cysteine through the conserved F or W. The D gene is left open where the match is weak. Size is omitted from some rows. Given values are once, few, many or a class for expanded clones.

. . TRBJ2-7 TRBV5-1 CASSLATDSSYEQYF TGCGCCAGCAGCTTGGCGACAGATAGCTCCTACGAGCAGTACTTC
TRBD2 . TRBJ2-1 TRBV4-1 CASSQAGTSGKQFF TGCGCCAGCAGCCAAGCCGGGACTAGCGGGAAGCAGTTCTTC
. . TRBJ1-6 TRBV27 CASSLVGFYNSPLHF TGTGCCAGCAGTTTAGTCGGGTTCTATAATTCACCCCTCCACTTT
. once TRBJ1-4 TRBV7-9 CASSYLDTGNEKLFF TGTGCCAGCAGCTACCTGGACACGGGTAATGAAAAACTGTTTTTT
. . TRBJ2-5 TRBV7-2 CASSLRGAQETQYF TGTGCCAGCAGCTTACGGGGGGCGCAAGAGACCCAGTACTTC
TRBD2 once TRBJ2-1 TRBV6-2/TRBV6-3 CASSLSGRARGEQFF TGTGCCAGCAGTCTGAGCGGGAGGGCCCGAGGGGAGCAGTTCTTC
TRBD2 . TRBJ2-2 TRBV11-2 CASSPWTSGGANTGELFF TGTGCCAGCAGCCCGTGGACTAGCGGGGGGGCGAACACCGGGGAGCTGTTTTTT
. . TRBJ2-7 TRBV28 CASSLTGLYEQYF TGTGCCAGCAGTTTAACAGGTCTCTACGAGCAGTACTTC
. once TRBJ2-1 TRBV5-4 CASSTDQGSYNEQFF TGTGCCAGCAGCACCGATCAGGGGTCCTACAATGAGCAGTTCTTC
. . TRBJ2-1 TRBV19 CASSVQGRAYNEQFF TGTGCCAGTAGTGTACAGGGTAGGGCATACAATGAGCAGTTCTTC
. . TRBJ1-2 TRBV19 CASSIDEEYGYTF TGTGCCAGTAGTATTGATGAGGAGTATGGCTACACCTTC
. . TRBJ1-1 TRBV29-1 CSVLSRGEENTEAFF TGCAGCGTTTTGTCGCGTGGGGAGGAGAACACTGAAGCTTTCTTT
. few TRBJ2-3 TRBV4-3 CASSQDVVFAGAGDTQYF TGCGCCAGCAGCCAAGATGTCGTTTTCGCGGGTGCAGGAGATACGCAGTATTTT
. . TRBJ1-6 TRBV11-2 CASSQTGFDNSPLHF TGTGCCAGCAGCCAGACAGGTTTCGATAATTCACCCCTCCACTTT
. once TRBJ2-1 TRBV6-5 CASSPDRDNEQFF TGTGCCAGCAGCCCCGATAGAGACAATGAGCAGTTCTTC